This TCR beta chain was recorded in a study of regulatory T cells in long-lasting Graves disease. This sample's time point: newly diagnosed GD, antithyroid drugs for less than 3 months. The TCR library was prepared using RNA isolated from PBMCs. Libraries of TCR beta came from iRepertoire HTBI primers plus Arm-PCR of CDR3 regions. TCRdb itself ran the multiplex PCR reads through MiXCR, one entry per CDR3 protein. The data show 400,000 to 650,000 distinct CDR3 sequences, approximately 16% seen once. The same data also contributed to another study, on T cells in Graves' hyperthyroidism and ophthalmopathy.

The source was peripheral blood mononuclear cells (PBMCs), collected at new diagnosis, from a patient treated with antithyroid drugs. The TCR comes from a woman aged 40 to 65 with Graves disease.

The CDR3 sequence: CASSLSIGRGGGTEAFF. The CDR3, as DNA: TGCGCCAGCAGCTTGTCAATAGGTAGGGGAGGAGGGACTGAAGCTTTCTTT. The rearrangement uses TRBV5-1 and TRBJ1-1, with a tentative D call TRBD1 (5 bases). The germline CDR1 and CDR2 sequences are SGHRS and YFSETQ. The CDR3 loop spans 17 amino acids. The V and J ends lost 1 base and 5 bases respectively, with 21 bases between them.